This T cell receptor beta chain derives from a study of OX40 agonist ivuxolimab in advanced cancers. Study-level information: Patients took ivuxolimab, an agonistic anti-OX40 (CD134) antibody. Patients enrolled in dose escalation were diagnosed with hepatocellular carcinoma, melanoma, renal cell or head and neck cancer.

Using immunoSEQ multiplex PCR, the repertoire was profiled, and TCRdb retains in-frame clones only, with some absent. This table has about 74,000 clones, 70% to 85% appearing once. The investigators sampled blood at baseline, at cycle 4 day 1, and at cycle 7 day 1. Points from the study as a whole: Partial responders at 0.1-3.0 mg/kg showed near-lowest clonal expansion.

For this clone: What it recognizes is unknown.

The CDR3 sequence is 13 residues long. V was pared by 5 bases and J by 11 bases, with 18 bases between. Germline V gene lookup returns CDR1 SGHNT and CDR2 YENEEA. The receptor comes from an adult with an advanced solid tumor such as melanoma, head and neck, liver or kidney cancer. The sequences come from CD4+ or CD8+ T cells sorted from blood, collected in a trial of the OX40 agonist ivuxolimab. This rearrangement joins TRBV11-3 to TRBJ2-5, with D possibly matching TRBD1 (6 bases). The CDR3 region has the DNA TGTGCCAGCAGCGTACGCGTTGAGGGGGAGCAGTACTTC. This sequence encodes CASSVRVEGEQYF.